This passage covers 28 T cell receptor beta chains from one sample sequenced in a study of radiotherapy plus CTLA-4 blockade in lung cancer. Assay used: immunoSEQ multiplex PCR; TCRdb lists only in-frame clones, some missing. The profile shows some 49,000 clones, 85% of them singletons. Sequences were derived from peripheral blood, sampled from a patient treated with radiotherapy plus ipilimumab. All receptors come from a human donor with non-small cell lung cancer whose response to radiotherapy plus ipilimumab could not be evaluated.

This clone was observed a few times. The chain has TRBV19 and TRBJ1-2; TRBD1 aligns across 7 bases. CDR1 and CDR2 (germline): LNHDA, SQIVND (reference sequence). The CDR3 consists of 14 residues. The V segment lost 6 bases and the J segment 4 bases; nucleotides outside the gene matches: 8. Here the CDR3 DNA reads TGTGCCAGTAGGCGAGGACAGGACGCCTATGGCTACACCTTC. It encodes CASRRGQDAYGYTF.

V and J are TRBV19 and TRBJ1-2, with a possible D match to TRBD1 (5 bases). Trimming took 5 bases from V and 6 from J, leaving 16 bases between them. This CDR3 has 14 amino acids. CDR1 is LNHDA, CDR2 SQIVND, per germline (reference sequence). The CDR3 region is CASSFRQGRDGYTF. The CDR3 DNA sequence: TGTGCCAGTAGTTTTCGCCAGGGCCGGGATGGCTACACCTTC.

This clone was observed a single time. J is TRBJ2-2 and V is TRBV6-5, with TRBD1 matching 10 bases. The V gene's germline CDR1 is MNHEY and CDR2 SVGAGI. J lost 4 bases, V lost 3 bases, and 5 bases had no gene match. The CDR3 runs 16 residues. This CDR3 is CASSYRGTGATGELFF. CDR3 bases: TGTGCCAGCAGTTATAGAGGGACAGGGGCCACCGGGGAGCTGTTTTTT.

V gene TRBV7-9 combines with J gene TRBJ2-3, with TRBD1 matching 7 bases. The germline CDR1 and CDR2 sequences are SEHNR and FQNEAQ (reference sequence). This CDR3 has 13 residues. V shed 5 bases and J 6 bases; nucleotides not matched to a gene: 5. The CDR3 bases are TGTGCCAGCAGCCTACGGGACAGCGATACGCAGTATTTT. Its translation is CASSLRDSDTQYF. Full variable domain (missing parts from reference TRBV7-9 and TRBJ2-3): DTGVSQNPRHKITKRGQNVTFRCDPISEHNRLYWYRQTLGQGPEFLTYFQNEAQLEKSRLLSDRFSAERPKGSFSTLEIQRTEQGDSAMYLCASSLRDSDTQYFGPGTRLTVL.

This rearrangement joins TRBV7-3 to TRBJ2-5; possible D gene TRBD1, 6 bases. The V and J ends lost 2 bases and 0 bases respectively, with 10 bases between them. CDR3 size: 15 residues. Germline values: CDR1 SGHTA, CDR2 FQGTGA. The chain's CDR3 is CASSLGRGYQETQYF. The CDR3 DNA sequence: TGTGCCAGCAGCTTAGGCAGGGGATACCAAGAGACCCAGTACTTC. Variable domain in full (rest from reference TRBV7-3 and TRBJ2-5): GAGVSQTPSNKVTEKGKYVELRCDPISGHTALYWYRQSLGQGPEFLIYFQGTGAADDSGLPNDRFFAVRPEGSVSTLKIQRTERGDSAVYLCASSLGRGYQETQYFGPGTRLLVL.

The J gene is TRBJ2-5, the V gene TRBV7-8, with TRBD2 identical over 7 bases. This CDR3 contains 14 residues. The V gene's germline CDR1 is SGHVS and CDR2 FQNEAQ. With V trimmed by 3 bases and J by 6 bases, 7 bases remained unmatched. The CDR3: CASSFWGEGQTQYF. CDR3 DNA: TGTGCCAGCAGCTTCTGGGGGGAGGGGCAGACCCAGTACTTC.

This clone was observed a single time. The chain joins TRBV6-1 to TRBJ2-7, with a weak D call TRBD2 (6 bases). V was trimmed by 8 bases and J by 3 bases, leaving 17 bases between them. Germline values: CDR1 MNHNS, CDR2 SASEGT. The CDR3 sequence is 14 residues long. For the CDR3, the DNA is TGTGCCAGCCTGGACGGCGGGACCCACTACGAGCAGTACTTC. Protein sequence: CASLDGGTHYEQYF.

The chain carries TRBV9 and TRBJ2-7, with D maybe TRBD2 (6 bases). The CDR3 extends over 16 amino acids. Per germline, CDR1 SGDLS and CDR2 YYNGEE. Trimming took 4 bases from V and 1 from J, leaving 18 bases between them. The CDR3 protein is CASSPRDGRGSYEQYF. As DNA, the CDR3 is TGTGCCAGCAGCCCGAGAGACGGGAGAGGGTCCTACGAGCAGTACTTC.

J is TRBJ1-3 and V is TRBV28; D is undetermined. The CDR3 covers 15 residues. Trimming cost V 2 bases and J 2 bases, with 10 bases left between them. CDR1 is MDHEN and CDR2 is SYDVKM in the germline V gene. The CDR3 DNA reads as TGTGCCAGCAGTTTAAGGTCCGGGACTGGAAACACCATATATTTT. Protein sequence: CASSLRSGTGNTIYF.

The chain recombines TRBV27 with TRBJ1-5; D unresolved. This CDR3 is 15 amino acids long. V lost 3 bases, J lost 4 bases, and 13 bases lay in between. CDR1 and CDR2 (germline): MNHEY, SMNVEV (reference sequence). CDR3 in DNA: TGTGCCAGCAGTTTCGGAGGCAACGCGAATCAGCCCCAGCATTTT. Translated: CASSFGGNANQPQHF.

V is TRBV28 and J is TRBJ2-5; TRBD2 agrees at 7 bases. J was trimmed by 4 bases and V by 4 bases; bases with no gene match: 12. CDR3 length equals 16 residues. Germline assignment: CDR1 MDHEN and CDR2 SYDVKM. This CDR3 is CASSSPSGRDGETQYF. CDR3 nucleotide sequence: TGTGCCAGCAGTTCGCCCTCGGGGAGGGATGGAGAGACCCAGTACTTC.

The chain recombines TRBV18 with TRBJ2-1, with D maybe TRBD2 (6 bases). Germline V gene sequence: CDR1 KGHSH, CDR2 LQKENI. Trimming took off 3 bases at V and 7 bases at J, with 10 bases between the two ends. The CDR3 is 13 residues long. CDR3: CASSPSGGNEQFF. In DNA, the CDR3 is TGTGCCAGCTCACCGAGCGGAGGGAATGAGCAGTTCTTC.

V is TRBV18 and J is TRBJ1-2; D perhaps matches TRBD1 (5 bases). V gave up 3 bases and J gave up 5 bases, with 10 bases separating them. The CDR3 contains 13 residues. Per the germline V gene, CDR1 is KGHSH and CDR2 is LQKENI. Here the CDR3 DNA reads TGTGCCAGCTCACCTATGACAGTATATGGCTACACCTTC. Translated, it gives CASSPMTVYGYTF.

The chain uses TRBV2 and TRBJ2-3, with D perhaps TRBD2 (5 bases). The germline CDR1 and CDR2 sequences are SNHLY and FYNNEI. The CDR3 consists of 16 residues. V lost 6 bases to trimming and J lost 2 bases, with 18 bases between them. The CDR3 DNA follows: TGTGCCAGCAGGGAACGTCTAGCACTAGTCACAGATACGCAGTATTTT. It codes for CASRERLALVTDTQYF.

V usage is TRBV15 and J usage is TRBJ2-3; 7 bases match TRBD1. CDR1 and CDR2 (germline): LNHNV, YYDKDF (reference sequence). The V and J ends lost 3 bases and 8 bases, in that order; junction bases with no gene match: 8. The CDR3 is made up of 14 amino acids. CDR3 in DNA: TGTGCCACCAGCAGGGAACAGGGGCGGACTACGCAGTATTTT. Its protein product is CATSREQGRTTQYF.

V gene TRBV28 combines with J gene TRBJ2-2, with TRBD2 matching over 7 bases. The germline V gene encodes CDR1 MDHEN and CDR2 SYDVKM. The CDR3 covers 16 residues. The ends lost 2 bases at V and 4 bases at J; junction bases unmatched: 7. Here the CDR3 DNA reads TGTGCCAGCAGTTTACCTGGGAGGGACCTCACCGGGGAGCTGTTTTTT. It specifies CASSLPGRDLTGELFF.

The gene calls are TRBV9 and TRBJ2-2, with D maybe TRBD2 (5 bases). Deletions cut 6 bases from V and 0 bases from J, with 9 bases between. The CDR3 covers 14 residues. Looked up from germline, CDR1 is SGDLS and CDR2 is YYNGEE. DNA for the CDR3: TGTGCCAGCAATGGAGGCGCGAACACCGGGGAGCTGTTTTTT. It translates to CASNGGANTGELFF.

V and J are TRBV5-1 and TRBJ1-1, with 10 bases fitting TRBD1. Per the germline V gene, CDR1 is SGHRS and CDR2 is YFSETQ. This CDR3 has 18 amino acids. The V segment lost 1 base and the J segment 4 bases; nucleotides outside the gene matches: 13. The CDR3 DNA is TGCGCCAGCAGCTTGCGGGGGACCGGACAGGGGGTGGGCACTGAAGCTTTCTTT. Protein: CASSLRGTGQGVGTEAFF. The whole variable domain, remainder taken from reference TRBV5-1 and TRBJ1-1, is KAGVTQTPRYLIKTRGQQVTLSCSPISGHRSVSWYQQTPGQGLQFLFEYFSETQRNKGNFPGRFSGRQFSNSRSEMNVSTLELGDSALYLCASSLRGTGQGVGTEAFFGQGTRLTVV.

The V gene is TRBV19, the J gene TRBJ1-5, with 12 bases identical to TRBD1. Trimming at V came to 10 bases and at J to 6 bases, leaving 4 bases not matched to a gene. The CDR3 extends over 13 amino acids. Germline loops: CDR1 LNHDA, CDR2 SQIVND (reference sequence). CDR3 loop: CATKGQGAQPQHF. CDR3 bases: TGTGCCACTAAGGGACAGGGGGCTCAGCCCCAGCATTTT. Supplemented by reference TRBV19 and TRBJ1-5, the full variable domain reads DGGITQSPKYLFRKEGQNVTLSCEQNLNHDAMYWYRQDPGQGLRLIYYSQIVNDFQKGDIAEGYSVSREKKESFPLTVTSAQKNPTAFYLCATKGQGAQPQHFGDGTRLSIL.

This chain joins TRBV18 and TRBJ2-6, with no clear D. The CDR3 length is 15 residues. Germline V gene lookup returns CDR1 KGHSH and CDR2 LQKENI. V was pared by 5 bases and J by 1 base, with 9 bases between. The CDR3 is CASSTSRSGANVLTF. DNA of the CDR3: TGTGCCAGCTCAACCTCCAGGTCTGGGGCCAACGTCCTGACTTTC.

This rearrangement joins TRBV7-2 to TRBJ2-5, with 10 bases fitting TRBD2. The DNA end lines up better with TRBJ2-7; the J call may be wrong. This CDR3 has 15 amino acids. Looked up from germline, CDR1 is SGHTA and CDR2 is FQGNSA. The CDR3: CASSQLASGRYEQYF. The DNA of the CDR3 is TGTGCCAGCAGCCAGCTGGCTAGCGGGAGATACGAGCAGTACTTC.

This clone was found once. The rearrangement joins TRBV25-1 to TRBJ2-1, with D tentatively TRBD2 (6 bases). Germline CDR1 and CDR2: MGHDK and SYGVNS. V gave up 1 base and J gave up 6 bases, with 19 bases separating them. The length of the CDR3 is 17 residues. CDR3 protein: CASSEFRSGSRGNEQFF. The CDR3 nucleotides are TGTGCCAGCAGTGAATTTCGCTCCGGGAGTAGGGGCAATGAGCAGTTCTTC.

The chain recombines TRBV4-1 with TRBJ2-1, with TRBD2 matching over 8 bases. The CDR3 contains 14 residues. Germline V gene sequence: CDR1 MGHRA, CDR2 YSYEKL. Losses at the gene ends were 6 bases for V and 0 bases for J; bases not matched to a gene: 1. The CDR3 here is CASRTSDSYNEQFF. The CDR3 DNA reads TGCGCCAGCAGGACTAGCGACTCCTACAATGAGCAGTTCTTC.

The rearrangement uses TRBV5-6 and TRBJ1-1; TRBD1 might be the D (5 bases). Between the trimmed V and J ends, which lost 3 bases and 2 bases, there was a span of 14 bases. The CDR3 spans 15 residues. Germline lookup yields CDR1 SGHDT and CDR2 YYEEEE. CDR3 region: CASSSDRGFNTEAFF. CDR3 sequence (DNA): TGTGCCAGCAGCTCCGACAGAGGCTTTAACACTGAAGCTTTCTTT.

The DNA for the CDR3 is TGCGCCAGCAGCCCCGGGCTAGCGGCTCTCTACGAGCAGTACTTC. It specifies CASSPGLAALYEQYF. The chain is built from TRBV5-1 and TRBJ2-5; 7 positions match TRBD2. The J call could be wrong; TRBJ2-7 is a better fit for the DNA end. The CDR3 extends over 15 amino acids. Germline-derived CDR1 and CDR2 are SGHRS and YFSETQ.

CDR3: CASSQDWTSGSYNEQFF. For the CDR3, the DNA is TGCGCCAGCAGCCAAGATTGGACTAGCGGGAGTTACAATGAGCAGTTCTTC. The chain links TRBV4-3 to TRBJ2-1, with 13 bases fitting TRBD2. The V segment lost 0 bases and the J segment 4 bases; nucleotides outside the gene matches: 3. The CDR3 spans 17 residues. Germline V gene sequence: CDR1 LGHNA, CDR2 YSLEER.

This chain uses TRBV19 with TRBJ1-1; D remains unclear. This CDR3 has 11 amino acids. V lost 6 bases and J 1 base, leaving 3 bases between the germline ends. Germline V gene sequence: CDR1 LNHDA, CDR2 SQIVND (reference sequence). The CDR3 region is CASSQNTEAFF. The CDR3, as DNA: TGTGCCAGTAGCCAGAACACTGAAGCTTTCTTT.

The chain employs TRBV28 and TRBJ2-7; 8 nucleotides line up with TRBD2. The V gene end was trimmed by 2 bases and the J gene end by 2 bases; junction bases not matched to a gene: 5. This CDR3 contains 15 residues. The germline V gene encodes CDR1 MDHEN and CDR2 SYDVKM. The CDR3 is CASSLAGGIPYEQYF. CDR3 sequence (DNA): TGTGCCAGCAGTTTAGCGGGAGGCATCCCCTACGAGCAGTACTTC. Supplemented by reference TRBV28 and TRBJ2-7, the full variable domain reads DVKVTQSSRYLVKRTGEKVFLECVQDMDHENMFWYRQDPGLGLRLIYFSYDVKMKEKGDIPEGYSVSREKKERFSLILESASTNQTSMYLCASSLAGGIPYEQYFGPGTRLTVT.